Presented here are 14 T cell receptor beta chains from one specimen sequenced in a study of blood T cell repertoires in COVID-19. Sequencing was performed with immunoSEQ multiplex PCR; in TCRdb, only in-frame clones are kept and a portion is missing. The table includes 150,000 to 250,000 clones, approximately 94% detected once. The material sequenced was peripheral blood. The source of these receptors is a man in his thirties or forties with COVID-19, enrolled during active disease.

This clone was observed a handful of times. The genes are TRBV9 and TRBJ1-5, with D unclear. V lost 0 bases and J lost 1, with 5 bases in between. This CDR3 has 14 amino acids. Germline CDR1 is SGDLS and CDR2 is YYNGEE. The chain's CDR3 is CASSVAPSNQPQHF. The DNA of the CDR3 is TGTGCCAGCAGCGTAGCTCCCAGCAATCAGCCCCAGCATTTT.

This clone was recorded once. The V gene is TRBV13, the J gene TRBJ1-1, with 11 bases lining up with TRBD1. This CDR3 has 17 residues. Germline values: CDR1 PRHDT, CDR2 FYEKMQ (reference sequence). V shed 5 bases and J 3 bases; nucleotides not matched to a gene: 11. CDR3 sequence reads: CASSPGTGGPLDTEAFF. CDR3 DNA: TGTGCCAGCAGCCCAGGGACAGGGGGTCCCCTGGACACTGAAGCTTTCTTT.

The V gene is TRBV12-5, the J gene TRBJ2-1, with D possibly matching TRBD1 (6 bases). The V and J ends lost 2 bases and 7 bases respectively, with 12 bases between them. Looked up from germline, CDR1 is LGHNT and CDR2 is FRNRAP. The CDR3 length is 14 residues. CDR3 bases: TGTGCTAGTGGTTTGAGGACAGTGGGGAATGAGCAGTTCTTC. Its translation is CASGLRTVGNEQFF.

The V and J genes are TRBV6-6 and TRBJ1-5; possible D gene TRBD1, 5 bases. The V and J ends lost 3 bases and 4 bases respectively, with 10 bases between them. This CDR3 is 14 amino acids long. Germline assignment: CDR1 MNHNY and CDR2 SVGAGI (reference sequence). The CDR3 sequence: CASSYSGVNQPQHF. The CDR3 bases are TGTGCCAGCAGTTATTCGGGGGTAAATCAGCCCCAGCATTTT.

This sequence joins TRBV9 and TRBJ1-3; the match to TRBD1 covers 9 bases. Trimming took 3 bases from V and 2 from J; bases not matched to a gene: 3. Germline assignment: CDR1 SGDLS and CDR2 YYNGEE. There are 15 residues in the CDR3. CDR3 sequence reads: CASSEGQGPGNTIYF. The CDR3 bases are TGTGCCAGCAGCGAGGGACAGGGCCCTGGAAACACCATATATTTT.

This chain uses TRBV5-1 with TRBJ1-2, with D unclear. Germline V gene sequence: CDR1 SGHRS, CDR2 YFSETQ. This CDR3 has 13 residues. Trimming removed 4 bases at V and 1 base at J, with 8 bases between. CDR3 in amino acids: CASSLNSNYGYTF. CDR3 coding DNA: TGCGCCAGCAGCCTGAACAGTAACTATGGCTACACCTTC.

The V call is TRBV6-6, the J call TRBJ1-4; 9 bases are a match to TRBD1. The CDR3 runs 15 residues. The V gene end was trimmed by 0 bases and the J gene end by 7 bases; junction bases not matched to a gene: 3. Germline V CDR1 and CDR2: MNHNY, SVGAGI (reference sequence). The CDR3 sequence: CASSYSIQGAEKLFF. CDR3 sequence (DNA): TGTGCCAGCAGTTACTCCATACAGGGGGCTGAAAAACTGTTTTTT.

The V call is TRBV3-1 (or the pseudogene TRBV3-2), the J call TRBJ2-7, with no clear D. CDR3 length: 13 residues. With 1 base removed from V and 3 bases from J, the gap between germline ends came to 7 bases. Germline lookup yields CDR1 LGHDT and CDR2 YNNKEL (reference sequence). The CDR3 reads CASSQGYGYEQYF. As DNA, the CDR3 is TGTGCCAGCAGCCAAGGATACGGCTACGAGCAGTACTTC.

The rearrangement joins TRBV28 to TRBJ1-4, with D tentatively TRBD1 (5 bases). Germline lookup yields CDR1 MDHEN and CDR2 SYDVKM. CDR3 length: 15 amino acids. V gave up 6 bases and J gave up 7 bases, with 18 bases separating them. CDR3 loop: CASSPGGGGSEKLFF. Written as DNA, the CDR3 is TGTGCCAGCAGCCCCGGGGGAGGCGGTTCTGAAAAACTGTTTTTT.

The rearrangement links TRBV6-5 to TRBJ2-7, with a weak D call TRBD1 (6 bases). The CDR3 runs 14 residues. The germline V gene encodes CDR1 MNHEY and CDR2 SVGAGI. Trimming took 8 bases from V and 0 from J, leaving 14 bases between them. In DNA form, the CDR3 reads TGTGCCAGCCACTTCGGACAGTACTCCTACGAGCAGTACTTC. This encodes CASHFGQYSYEQYF.

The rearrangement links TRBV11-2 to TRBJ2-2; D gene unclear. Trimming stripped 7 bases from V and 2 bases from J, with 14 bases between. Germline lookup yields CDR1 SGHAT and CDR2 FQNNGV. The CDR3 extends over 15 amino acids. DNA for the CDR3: TGTGCCAGCATGCTGACTCCCACAAACACCGGGGAGCTGTTTTTT. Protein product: CASMLTPTNTGELFF.

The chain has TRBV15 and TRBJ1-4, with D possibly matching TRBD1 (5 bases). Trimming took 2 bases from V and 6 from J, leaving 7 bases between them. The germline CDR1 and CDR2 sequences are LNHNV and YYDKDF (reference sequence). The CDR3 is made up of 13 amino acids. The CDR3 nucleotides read TGTGCCACCAGCAGAAAAGGGGATGAAAAACTGTTTTTT. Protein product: CATSRKGDEKLFF.

The DNA of the CDR3 is TGTGCCAGCACCCGCTCTCTTATTGCGGGACAGATCAACAATGAGCAGTTCTTC. Its translation is CASTRSLIAGQINNEQFF. This chain connects TRBV27 to TRBJ2-1; D perhaps matches TRBD1 (7 bases). The CDR3 contains 18 residues. Trimming removed 7 bases at V and 5 bases at J, with 27 bases between. Germline V CDR1 and CDR2: MNHEY, SMNVEV (reference sequence).

The CDR3 spells CASSLNPPAGTYNEQFF. The DNA of the CDR3 is TGTGCCAGCAGCTTAAACCCTCCAGCGGGAACATACAATGAGCAGTTCTTC. The chain has TRBV7-3 and TRBJ2-1, with 7 bases identical to TRBD2. Germline V gene data show CDR1 as SGHTA and CDR2 as FQGTGA. J gave up 4 bases and V 1 base, and 10 bases lay outside the gene matches. The CDR3 is made up of 17 amino acids. The full variable domain, its missing parts supplied by reference TRBV7-3 and TRBJ2-1, is GAGVSQTPSNKVTEKGKYVELRCDPISGHTALYWYRQSLGQGPEFLIYFQGTGAADDSGLPNDRFFAVRPEGSVSTLKIQRTERGDSAVYLCASSLNPPAGTYNEQFFGPGTRLTVL.